These T cell receptor beta chains were read from a single sample in a study of technical replicates of blood from four donors. Method: immunoSEQ multiplex PCR; TCRdb's copy keeps in-frame clones and lacks some. The profile covers 60,000 to 70,000 clones, with approximately 86% appearing a single time and more than 4.5% taken by the ten largest. The sequencing sample was made of PBMCs. The receptors were gathered from a human donor in good health. Some clones in this sample may be carry-over from other donors' samples. Each CDR3 is given with its conserved first and last residue. D genes are given only for firm matches. Rows give clone size only sometimes, using once, few, many, or a class for an expanded clone.

cdr3_aa: CTSSQDRTTRDQYF; cdr3_nt: TGCACCAGCAGCCAAGATCGGACCACGAGGGACCAGTACTTC; v_call: TRBV1; clone_size: -; d_call: -; j_call: TRBJ2-5
cdr3_aa: CASAILATNEKLFF; cdr3_nt: TGTGCCAGCGCGATCCTTGCAACTAATGAAAAACTGTTTTTT; v_call: TRBV7-2; clone_size: -; d_call: -; j_call: TRBJ1-4
cdr3_aa: CASSLTPESSYNEQFF; cdr3_nt: TGTGCCAGCAGTCTCACTCCCGAGAGCTCCTACAATGAGCAGTTCTTC; v_call: TRBV27; clone_size: -; d_call: -; j_call: TRBJ2-1
cdr3_aa: CASSPGGAGDEQFF; cdr3_nt: TGCGCCAGCAGCCCTGGCGGGGCCGGGGACGAGCAGTTCTTC; v_call: TRBV5-1; clone_size: -; d_call: -; j_call: TRBJ2-1
cdr3_aa: CASSLISTGELFF; cdr3_nt: TGTGCCAGCAGCTTAATCAGCACCGGGGAGCTGTTTTTT; v_call: TRBV7-2; clone_size: -; d_call: -; j_call: TRBJ2-2
cdr3_aa: CASSSHRAGELFF; cdr3_nt: TGTGCCAGCAGCTCTCACAGGGCCGGGGAGCTGTTTTTT; v_call: TRBV7-9; clone_size: -; d_call: -; j_call: TRBJ2-2
cdr3_aa: CASSLSGTSGYNEQFF; cdr3_nt: TGTGCCAGCAGCTTATCCGGGACTAGCGGTTACAATGAGCAGTTCTTC; v_call: TRBV7-2; clone_size: -; d_call: TRBD2; j_call: TRBJ2-1
cdr3_aa: CASSQRDRGQVQYGYTF; cdr3_nt: TGTGCCAGCAGCCAACGGGACAGGGGCCAGGTTCAGTATGGCTACACCTTC; v_call: TRBV4-2; clone_size: -; d_call: TRBD1; j_call: TRBJ1-2
cdr3_aa: CASSYQGISTEQYF; cdr3_nt: TGTGCCAGCAGTTATCAGGGTATTAGCACTGAGCAGTACTTC; v_call: TRBV7-2; clone_size: -; d_call: -; j_call: TRBJ2-7
cdr3_aa: CASSRTGNYGYTF; cdr3_nt: TGTGCCAGTAGTAGGACAGGCAACTATGGCTACACCTTC; v_call: TRBV19; clone_size: -; d_call: TRBD1; j_call: TRBJ1-2
cdr3_aa: CASSVGLAGGPEQFF; cdr3_nt: TGTGCCAGCAGCGTAGGACTAGCGGGAGGGCCCGAGCAGTTCTTC; v_call: TRBV9; clone_size: -; d_call: TRBD2; j_call: TRBJ2-1
cdr3_aa: CASSRTGTYEQYF; cdr3_nt: TGTGCCAGCAGCCGGACAGGGACCTACGAGCAGTACTTC; v_call: TRBV7-3; clone_size: -; d_call: TRBD1; j_call: TRBJ2-7
cdr3_aa: CASSDKMNTEAFF; cdr3_nt: TGTGCCAGTAGTGACAAAATGAACACTGAAGCTTTCTTT; v_call: TRBV19; clone_size: -; d_call: -; j_call: TRBJ1-1
cdr3_aa: CASSQTGGGSPLHF; cdr3_nt: TGCGCCAGCAGCCAGACGGGGGGCGGTTCACCCCTCCACTTT; v_call: TRBV4-1; clone_size: few; d_call: -; j_call: TRBJ1-6
cdr3_aa: CASSGTLYGYTF; cdr3_nt: TGTGCCAGCAGCGGGACACTCTATGGCTACACCTTC; v_call: TRBV5-5; clone_size: -; d_call: -; j_call: TRBJ1-2
cdr3_aa: CASSPGLPPAEQYF; cdr3_nt: TGTGCCAGCAGCCCGGGTTTGCCGCCGGCCGAGCAGTACTTC; v_call: TRBV11-2; clone_size: -; d_call: -; j_call: TRBJ2-7
cdr3_aa: CASSSRGPTEAFF; cdr3_nt: TGTGCCAGCAGCTCCAGGGGGCCCACTGAAGCTTTCTTT; v_call: TRBV7-2; clone_size: -; d_call: TRBD1; j_call: TRBJ1-1
cdr3_aa: CASSYGQASSPLHF; cdr3_nt: TGCGCCAGCAGTTACGGACAGGCTAGTTCACCCCTCCACTTT; v_call: TRBV5-1; clone_size: -; d_call: TRBD1; j_call: TRBJ1-6